This T cell receptor beta chain was profiled in a study of cytomegalovirus exposure and HLA in healthy donors. Primers: 60 Vbeta forward and 13 Jbeta reverse. Assay used: immunoSEQ multiplex PCR; TCRdb lists only in-frame clones, some missing. The table includes 120,000 to 150,000 clones, more than 60% detected once. This clone appeared once. The TCR originated in a woman in her sixties or seventies in good health and CMV-seronegative. Sequenced sample: PBMCs.

The chain's CDR3 is CASSRTPSGRAVGETQYF. DNA for the CDR3: TGCGCCAGCAGCCGCACCCCTAGCGGGAGGGCCGTTGGCGAGACCCAGTACTTC. The chain is built from TRBV5-1 and TRBJ2-5; 12 bases are a match to TRBD2. There are 18 residues in the CDR3. V gave up 4 bases and J gave up 5 bases; unmatched junction bases: 15. Germline assignment: CDR1 SGHRS and CDR2 YFSETQ.